Listed below are T cell receptor beta chains from one sample, sequenced in a study of blood T cell repertoires in COVID-19. The table came from immunoSEQ multiplex PCR; TCRdb's copy has only in-frame clones and leaves some out. The repertoire consists of about 150,000 clones, with under 90% occurring once and the leading ten covering about two fifths. Specimen: peripheral blood. The receptors shown here come from a human donor in a cohort sampled during active COVID-19. Both conserved end residues are part of each CDR3. Fields, in order: V gene, CDR3 protein.

>TRBV11-3
CASKAYRHSYEQYF
>TRBV9
CASSVTGDTGELFF
>TRBV27
CASSLVTGNTEAFF
>TRBV6-2/TRBV6-3
CASSPRGRYGYTF
>TRBV2
CASSLNYEAFF
>TRBV19
CASSLLSTQNTEAFF
>TRBV11-2
CASSADGRRETQYF
>TRBV4-2
CASSQDQVAGRDGELFF
>TRBV30
CAWSKREAYNEQFF
>TRBV6-2/TRBV6-3
CASSDTTDTQYF
>TRBV5-1
CASSPDTAGYTF
>TRBV2
CARLITGGYGYTF
>TRBV24-1
CATSASLTGAGAEAFF
>TRBV6-5
CATQLDRGGGGYTF
>TRBV5-1
CASSLAGSETQYF
>TRBV10-3
CAIMDTELFF
>TRBV2
CASTTGEYSNQPQHF
>TRBV4-1
CASSPDRQETQYF
>TRBV5-1
CASSFRTGATGANVLTF
>TRBV6-2/TRBV6-3
CASSSGNRVTEAFF
>TRBV7-2
CASSFLGGPYNEQFF
>TRBV11-2
CASSLERLAYEQYF
>TRBV3-1/TRBV3-2
CASSLDSLHSPLHF
>TRBV7-2
CASVGRRGPTDTQYF
>TRBV10-3
CAISETSGVSTDTQYF
>TRBV7-9
CASSLVMQGNTEAFF
>TRBV4-3
CASSQGMANQPQHF
>TRBV5-1
CASSGGMDEKLFF
>TRBV29-1
CSVFDYSGNTIYF
>TRBV5-1
CASSLAEDTEAFF
>TRBV2
CASSDGLAGFNEQFF
>TRBV24-1
CATSHGAEAFF
>TRBV30
CAWSPGTGGGTDTQYF
>TRBV4-2
CASSQELLAGRTGELFF
>TRBV7-9
CASSSGIVRYGYTF
>TRBV11-2
CASSLILGGLFF
>TRBV6-4
CASSDSVHGGEQFF
>TRBV11-2
CASSFRGGSTDTQYF
>TRBV5-4
CASSLVEGGRGYTF
>TRBV5-8
CASSLASGVGGYTF
>TRBV5-1
CASSLAVGQGRGMNTEAFF
>TRBV4-1
CASSQVTQGLNYGYTF
>TRBV19
CASSIQGIGNTEAFF
>TRBV5-1
CASSRGGQGAWTEAFF
>TRBV19
CASSVGQVLNTEAFF
>TRBV18
CASSPLTGLGTEAFF
>TRBV11-2
CASSLGQVDRSYEQFF
>TRBV6-2/TRBV6-3
CASSYSPGQKNSPLHF
>TRBV6-4
CATPDRERTDTQYF
>TRBV7-3
CASSFQGGNTEAFF
>TRBV5-1
CASSLVGQGANTQYF
>TRBV3-1/TRBV3-2
CASSHAMAGAGDEQFF
>TRBV6-5
CASSFMDRGHEQFF
>TRBV30
CAWALDRGESPLHF
>TRBV11-2
CASSMDPSGEQFF
>TRBV9
CASSVGGGLSYEQYF
>TRBV11-3
CASSLGRANTEAFF
>TRBV5-6
CASSLAGPNQPQHF